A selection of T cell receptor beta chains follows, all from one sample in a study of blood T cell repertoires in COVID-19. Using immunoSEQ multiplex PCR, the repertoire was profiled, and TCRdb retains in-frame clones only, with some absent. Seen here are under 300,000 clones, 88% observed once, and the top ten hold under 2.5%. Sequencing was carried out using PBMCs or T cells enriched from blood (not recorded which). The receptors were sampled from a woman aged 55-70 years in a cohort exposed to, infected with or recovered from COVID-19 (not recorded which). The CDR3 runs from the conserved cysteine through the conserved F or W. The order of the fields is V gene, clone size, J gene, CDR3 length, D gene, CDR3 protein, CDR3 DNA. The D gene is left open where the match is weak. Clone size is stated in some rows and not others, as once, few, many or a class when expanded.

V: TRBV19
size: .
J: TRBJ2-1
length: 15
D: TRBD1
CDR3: CASSIAGQGDDEQFF
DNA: TGTGCCAGTAGTATAGCGGGCCAGGGGGACGATGAGCAGTTCTTC

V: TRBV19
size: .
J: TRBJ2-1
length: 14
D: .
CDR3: CASKEGLIFREQFF
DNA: TGTGCCAGCAAGGAGGGCCTGATTTTTCGTGAGCAGTTCTTC

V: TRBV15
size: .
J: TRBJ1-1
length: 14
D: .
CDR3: CATSRAGGNTEAFF
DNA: TGTGCCACCAGCAGAGCTGGAGGGAACACTGAAGCTTTCTTT

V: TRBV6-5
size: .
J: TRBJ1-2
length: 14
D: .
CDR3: CASRRALGYLGYTF
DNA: TGTGCCAGCAGGCGAGCCCTAGGATACCTCGGCTACACCTTC

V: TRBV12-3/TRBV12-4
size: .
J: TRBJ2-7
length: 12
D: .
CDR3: CASSAILREQYF
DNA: TGTGCCAGCAGCGCAATCCTACGGGAGCAGTACTTC

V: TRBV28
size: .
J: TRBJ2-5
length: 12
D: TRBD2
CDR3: CVAGVRGETQYF
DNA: TGTGTGGCGGGAGTGCGAGGAGAGACCCAGTACTTC

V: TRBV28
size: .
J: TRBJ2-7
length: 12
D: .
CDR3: CASSSGLNEQYF
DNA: TGTGCCAGCAGTTCAGGGCTCAACGAGCAGTACTTC

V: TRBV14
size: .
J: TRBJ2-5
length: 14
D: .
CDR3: CASSQVKGRETQYF
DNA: TGTGCCAGCAGCCAAGTTAAGGGGCGAGAGACCCAGTACTTC

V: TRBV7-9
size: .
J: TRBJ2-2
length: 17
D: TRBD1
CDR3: CASSLEPRQGYPGELFF
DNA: TGTGCCAGCAGCTTAGAGCCCCGACAGGGCTATCCCGGGGAGCTGTTTTTT

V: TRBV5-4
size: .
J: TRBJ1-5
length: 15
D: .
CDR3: CASSPDGQGNQPQHF
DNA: TGTGCCAGCAGCCCGGATGGGCAGGGTAATCAGCCCCAGCATTTT

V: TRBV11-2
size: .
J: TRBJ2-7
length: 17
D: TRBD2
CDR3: CASSFGPSGALTYEQYF
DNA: TGTGCCAGCAGCTTCGGGCCGAGCGGGGCCCTTACCTACGAGCAGTACTTC

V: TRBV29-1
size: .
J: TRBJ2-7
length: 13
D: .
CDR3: CSVERGAWREQYF
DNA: TGCAGCGTTGAACGGGGGGCTTGGCGGGAGCAGTACTTC

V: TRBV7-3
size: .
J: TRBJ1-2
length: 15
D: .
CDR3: CASSPGQGINYGYTF
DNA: TGTGCCAGCAGCCCCGGCCAGGGTATCAACTATGGCTACACCTTC

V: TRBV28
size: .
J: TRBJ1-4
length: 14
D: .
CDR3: CASSTGMVGEKLFF
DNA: TGTGCCAGCAGTACAGGGATGGTTGGGGAAAAACTGTTTTTT

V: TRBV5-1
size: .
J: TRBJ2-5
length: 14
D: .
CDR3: CASSLGTGQETQYF
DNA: TGCGCCAGCAGCTTGGGGACGGGACAAGAGACCCAGTACTTC

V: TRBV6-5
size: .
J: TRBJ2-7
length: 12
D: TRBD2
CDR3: CASRAGPYEQYF
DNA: TGTGCCAGCAGAGCGGGACCCTACGAGCAGTACTTC

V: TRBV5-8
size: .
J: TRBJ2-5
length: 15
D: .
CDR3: CASSPWEGGQETQYF
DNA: TGTGCCAGCAGCCCCTGGGAGGGGGGGCAAGAGACCCAGTACTTC

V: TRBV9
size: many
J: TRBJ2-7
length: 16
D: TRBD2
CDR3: CASSGGLAGLDYEQYF
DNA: TGTGCCAGCAGCGGGGGACTAGCGGGACTCGATTACGAGCAGTACTTC

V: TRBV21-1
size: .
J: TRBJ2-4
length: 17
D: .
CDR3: CASSKAGPGASKNIQYF
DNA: TGTGCCAGCAGCAAAGCGGGGCCAGGAGCCTCCAAAAACATTCAGTACTTC

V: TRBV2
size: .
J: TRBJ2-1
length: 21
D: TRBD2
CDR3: CASSEIFRTSGRRTSYNEQFF
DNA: TGTGCCAGCAGTGAAATTTTTCGGACTAGCGGGAGGCGAACTTCCTACAATGAGCAGTTCTTC

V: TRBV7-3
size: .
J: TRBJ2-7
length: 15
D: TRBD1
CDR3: CASSYSGTGVYEQYF
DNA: TGTGCCAGCAGCTACTCCGGGACAGGGGTCTACGAGCAGTACTTC

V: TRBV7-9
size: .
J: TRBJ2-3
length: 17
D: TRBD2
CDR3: CASSLVDLLAGTDTQYF
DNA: TGTGCCAGCAGCTTAGTGGATTTACTAGCGGGAACAGATACGCAGTATTTT

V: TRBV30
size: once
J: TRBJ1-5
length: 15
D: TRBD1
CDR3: CAWQQGEYSNQPQHF
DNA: TGTGCCTGGCAACAGGGGGAATATAGCAATCAGCCCCAGCATTTT